A single sample is the source of the 22 T cell receptor beta chains below, sequenced in a study of blood T cell repertoires in COVID-19. This table comes from immunoSEQ multiplex PCR, and its TCRdb copy is limited to in-frame clones, with some not included. Here the sample spans around 30,000 clones, 85% being singletons. Sequencing was performed on peripheral blood. These receptor sequences come from a woman aged 60-70 years with active COVID-19.

The chain recombines TRBV7-8 with TRBJ2-7, with 7 bases aligning to TRBD2. Germline-derived CDR1 and CDR2 are SGHVS and FQNEAQ. CDR3 size: 13 residues. The trim removed 6 bases at V and 7 bases at J, leaving 9 bases unmatched. CDR3 loop: CASRASGVWEQYF. Here the CDR3 DNA reads TGTGCCAGCAGGGCTAGCGGCGTTTGGGAGCAGTACTTC.

This chain uses TRBV6-1 with TRBJ2-5, with TRBD2 matching 10 bases. The junction had 7 bases not matched to a gene; V was cut back by 2 bases and J by 1 base. CDR1 and CDR2 from the germline V gene are MNHNS and SASEGT. The CDR3 is 17 residues long. The CDR3 loop reads CASSEQASGGPQETQYF. CDR3 sequence (DNA): TGTGCCAGCAGTGAACAGGCTAGCGGGGGCCCCCAAGAGACCCAGTACTTC.

The V and J genes are TRBV5-4 and TRBJ2-3; a possible D gene is TRBD2 (5 bases). V was pared by 4 bases and J by 1 base, with 16 bases between. The CDR3 consists of 16 residues. Germline CDR1 SGHNT, CDR2 YYREEE (reference sequence). CDR3: CASSPGSRVRTDTQYF. Written as DNA, the CDR3 is TGTGCCAGCAGCCCGGGATCCCGGGTCCGCACAGATACGCAGTATTTT.

CDR3 residues: CASSPPPYTDTQYF. The CDR3 DNA sequence: TGTGCCAGCAGCCCGCCACCCTACACAGATACGCAGTATTTT. The chain uses TRBV7-2 and TRBJ2-3; no firm D call. Looked up from germline, CDR1 is SGHTA and CDR2 is FQGNSA. The CDR3 is 14 amino acids. Between the trimmed V and J ends, which lost 5 bases and 2 bases, there was a span of 11 bases.

This chain links TRBV2 with TRBJ2-1; D may be TRBD2 (5 bases). CDR1 and CDR2 from the germline V gene are SNHLY and FYNNEI. The CDR3 loop spans 15 amino acids. The V end was cut by 5 bases, the J end by 4 bases, with 15 bases between. The CDR3 loop reads CASSPLAQSYNEQFF. As DNA, the CDR3 is TGTGCCAGCAGTCCTTTAGCGCAATCATACAATGAGCAGTTCTTC.

The chain uses TRBV15 and TRBJ1-1; D gene ambiguous. Germline CDR1 is LNHNV and CDR2 is YYDKDF (reference sequence). The CDR3 has 14 residues. Trimming removed 0 bases from V and 5 bases from J, with 10 bases in between. CDR3 loop: CATSRDGRLTEAFF. The CDR3 region has the DNA TGTGCCACCAGCAGAGATGGCAGGTTGACTGAAGCTTTCTTT. The full variable domain, its missing parts supplied by reference TRBV15 and TRBJ1-1, is DAMVIQNPRYQVTQFGKPVTLSCSQTLNHNVMYWYQQKSSQAPKLLFHYYDKDFNNEADTPDNFQSRRPNTSFCFLDIRSPGLGDTAMYLCATSRDGRLTEAFFGQGTRLTVV.

This clone was seen just once. The chain joins TRBV2 to TRBJ2-3; D unclear. V dropped 4 bases and J dropped 4 bases, with 6 bases sitting between them. There are 12 residues in the CDR3. The germline V gene has CDR1 SNHLY and CDR2 FYNNEI. The CDR3 reads CASSGLADTQYF. CDR3 nucleotide sequence: TGTGCCAGCAGTGGTCTTGCAGATACGCAGTATTTT.

This chain joins TRBV5-1 and TRBJ2-5; possibly TRBD2 for D (6 bases). The ends were cut back, 1 base at V and 5 bases at J, with 12 bases in the middle. There are 14 residues in the CDR3. Germline V gene sequence: CDR1 SGHRS, CDR2 YFSETQ. The CDR3, as DNA: TGCGCCAGCAGCTTGCTTACTAGCTGGGAGACCCAGTACTTC. Translation: CASSLLTSWETQYF.

This chain links TRBV18 with TRBJ2-7, with D possibly being TRBD1 (6 bases). V lost 1 base and J 4 bases, leaving 14 bases between the germline ends. Germline CDR1 is KGHSH and CDR2 is LQKENI. The CDR3 is 15 residues long. In nucleotides, the CDR3 is TGTGCCAGCTCACCACTACCCCCGGGACAATACGAGCAGTACTTC. This translates into CASSPLPPGQYEQYF.

V is TRBV7-8 and J is TRBJ2-1; tentatively, D is TRBD1 (6 bases). The V end was cut by 4 bases, the J end by 0 bases, with 13 bases between. The germline V gene has CDR1 SGHVS and CDR2 FQNEAQ. CDR3 length equals 16 residues. CDR3 amino acids: CASSSWDTSSYNEQFF. The CDR3 DNA reads TGTGCCAGCAGCTCATGGGACACTAGCTCCTACAATGAGCAGTTCTTC.

The chain employs TRBV19 and TRBJ1-2, with D possibly being TRBD1 (6 bases). The CDR3 is 13 residues long. Trimming took 9 bases from V and 4 from J, leaving 15 bases between them. Germline V lookup: CDR1 LNHDA, CDR2 SQIVND (reference sequence). The CDR3 bases are TGTGCCAGCGGGAGGGGGGTAGTCTATGGCTACACCTTC. It is translated as CASGRGVVYGYTF.

CDR3 amino acids: CASKVGTGDGYTF. The CDR3 nucleotides read TGTGCCAGCAAGGTAGGGACAGGAGATGGCTACACCTTC. The chain is built from TRBV6-5 and TRBJ1-2; 8 bases are a match to TRBD1. V lost 7 bases and J lost 6; bases outside the gene matches: 7. This CDR3 contains 13 residues. CDR1 is MNHEY, CDR2 SVGAGI, per germline.

CDR3 residues: CASSLVGGRSSYEQYF. CDR3 DNA sequence: TGCGCCAGCAGCTTGGTCGGGGGACGGAGCTCCTACGAGCAGTACTTC. The chain recombines TRBV5-1 with TRBJ2-7, with a tentative D call TRBD2 (6 bases). The V end was cut by 0 bases, the J end by 0 bases, with 13 bases between. Germline V gene data show CDR1 as SGHRS and CDR2 as YFSETQ. The CDR3 runs 16 residues.

This clone appeared once. V gene TRBV2 combines with J gene TRBJ2-2; TRBD1 agrees at 9 bases. Germline V gives CDR1 SNHLY, CDR2 FYNNEI. The CDR3 is made up of 14 amino acids. Trimming removed 6 bases from V and 4 bases from J; junction bases left unmatched: 3. As DNA, the CDR3 is TGTGCCAGCAGGGGACAGGGAGTCACCGGGGAGCTGTTTTTT. It codes for CASRGQGVTGELFF. The entire variable domain, with the rest obtained from reference TRBV2 and TRBJ2-2, is as follows: EPEVTQTPSHQVTQMGQEVILRCVPISNHLYFYWYRQILGQKVEFLVSFYNNEISEKSEIFDDQFSVERPDGSNFTLKIRSTKLEDSAMYFCASRGQGVTGELFFGEGSRLTVL.

The chain carries TRBV3-1 (or the pseudogene TRBV3-2) and TRBJ2-5; 12 nucleotides align to TRBD2. CDR1 is LGHDT and CDR2 is YNNKEL in the germline V gene (reference sequence). CDR3 length: 17 amino acids. Trimming removed 3 bases from V and 5 bases from J; junction bases left unmatched: 10. CDR3 in amino acids: CASSQGLAGHLGETQYF. In nucleotides, the CDR3 is TGTGCCAGCAGCCAGGGACTAGCGGGCCACCTGGGGGAGACCCAGTACTTC.

The chain joins TRBV27 to TRBJ1-5; D perhaps matches TRBD1 (6 bases). The CDR3 is made up of 15 amino acids. Trimming cost V 6 bases and J 0 bases, with 12 bases left between them. Germline assignment: CDR1 MNHEY and CDR2 SMNVEV (reference sequence). CDR3: CASRSQGVSNQPQHF. The CDR3 DNA follows: TGTGCCAGCAGGTCACAGGGAGTTAGCAATCAGCCCCAGCATTTT.

The chain has TRBV7-9 and TRBJ1-1, with 11 bases matching TRBD1. CDR3 length equals 15 residues. The ends lost 3 bases at V and 4 bases at J; junction bases unmatched: 4. Germline-derived CDR1 and CDR2 are SEHNR and FQNEAQ (reference sequence). The CDR3 reads CASSFPGQGGTEAFF. The DNA of the CDR3 is TGTGCCAGCAGCTTCCCGGGACAGGGGGGCACTGAAGCTTTCTTT.

The rearrangement joins TRBV6-6 to TRBJ1-6, with D possibly TRBD1 on 5 matching bases. With 3 bases removed from V and 9 bases from J, the gap between germline ends came to 15 bases. Germline V gene sequence: CDR1 MNHNY, CDR2 SVGAGI (reference sequence). CDR3 length: 15 amino acids. CDR3 sequence reads: CASSYGRSRGSPLHF. CDR3 DNA: TGTGCCAGCAGTTATGGCAGATCAAGGGGTTCACCCCTCCACTTT.

The chain carries TRBV28 and TRBJ1-5; possible D gene TRBD1, 6 bases. This CDR3 is 13 amino acids long. Germline CDR1 is MDHEN and CDR2 is SYDVKM. CDR3 bases: TGTGCTCTATCGGGGGGGGCGCAGCAGCCCCAGCATTTT. Amino acids: CALSGGAQQPQHF.

The rearrangement joins TRBV7-2 to TRBJ2-2; weak D call: TRBD1 (6 bases). V was clipped by 5 bases and J by 4 bases, with 11 bases between them. The germline gives CDR1 SGHTA, CDR2 FQGNSA. The length of the CDR3 is 14 residues. CDR3 bases: TGTGCCAGCAGCATACAGGGACGCACCGGGGAGCTGTTTTTT. Residues: CASSIQGRTGELFF.

The CDR3 region has the DNA TGTGCCAGCAGCCCCGGGAGTACGTCCTACAATGAGCAGTTCTTC. This gives the protein CASSPGSTSYNEQFF. V is TRBV7-3 and J is TRBJ2-1; possible D gene TRBD2, 6 bases. The CDR3 has 15 amino acids. Germline loops: CDR1 SGHTA, CDR2 FQGTGA. Trimming pared 5 bases from V and 1 base from J, leaving 12 bases between.

The chain uses TRBV7-3 and TRBJ1-3; D gene ambiguous. Germline CDR1 SGHTA, CDR2 FQGTGA. V lost 1 base to trimming and J lost 0 bases, with 10 bases between them. The CDR3 is 16 residues long. In DNA form, the CDR3 reads TGTGCCAGCAGCTTAAATACAGCCGTCTCTGGAAACACCATATATTTT. Translated: CASSLNTAVSGNTIYF. Based on the CDR3 plus reference TRBV7-3 and TRBJ1-3, the full variable domain is GAGVSQTPSNKVTEKGKYVELRCDPISGHTALYWYRQSLGQGPEFLIYFQGTGAADDSGLPNDRFFAVRPEGSVSTLKIQRTERGDSAVYLCASSLNTAVSGNTIYFGEGSWLTVV.